The 20 T cell receptor beta chains below come from one sample, sequenced in a study of beta chain features in type 1 diabetes (dated by TCRdb to 2017 to 2018). These receptors have no known antigen. Beyond this particular receptor, the publication reports: In all four CD4+ subsets, TCRB CDR3 length was moderately but significantly shorter in type 1 diabetes patients.

Library prep was done by the immunoSEQ multiplex PCR assay. The entire isolated RNA was reverse transcribed using the High Capacity cDNA Reverse Transcription Kit, and thus expressed TCRB transcripts were sequenced. The immuneACCESS repertoire file appears here via TCRdb, limited to in-frame rearrangements. These files lack a portion of the clones; in checked studies, under half of the deficit traces to unresolved V genes, and the cause of the others is not known. For this sample the table gives some 120,000 clones, of which roughly 17% were detected only once. 2.6% of the sample is held by the ten biggest clonotypes. Sample: central memory CD4+ T cells from blood. The receptor source for this set is a man younger than 30 with type 1 diabetes.

This clone was counted many times. The same CDR3 arises from other DNA sequences in this sample as well. The V and J genes are TRBV30 and TRBJ2-6, with 8 bases fitting TRBD1. This CDR3 is 15 amino acids long. Germline V gives CDR1 GTSNPN, CDR2 SVGIG (reference sequence). J gave up 1 base and V 8 bases, and 7 bases lay outside the gene matches. CDR3 nucleotide sequence: TGTGCCGCCGGGACAGGCCGTTCTGGGGCCAACGTCCTGACTTTC. It codes for CAAGTGRSGANVLTF.

This clone has just a few counts. The chain couples TRBV11-1 to TRBJ2-2, with D unclear. Germline CDR1 and CDR2: SGHAT and FQDESV (reference sequence). V was pared by 0 bases and J by 0 bases, with 5 bases between. The CDR3 is 15 amino acids. The DNA for the CDR3 is TGTGCCAGCAGCTTAGCAGGGACGAACACCGGGGAGCTGTTTTTT. Encoded protein: CASSLAGTNTGELFF.

Turning to this clone: In the same sample, other DNA sequences code for this CDR3. The genes are TRBV29-1 and TRBJ1-1, with a possible D match to TRBD1 (5 bases). The germline V and J ends were trimmed by 1 base and 6 bases, with 12 bases remaining between them. This CDR3 has 13 amino acids. Germline CDR1 reads SQVTM; CDR2 reads ANQGSEA. CDR3 DNA sequence: TGCAGCGTTGAAGTTACACCCAGGGCTGAAGCTTTCTTT. The encoded protein is CSVEVTPRAEAFF.

The gene calls are TRBV7-6 and TRBJ2-5; tentatively, D is TRBD2 (5 bases). Trimming shortened V by 4 bases and J by 5 bases, and 5 bases separated the two germline ends. The CDR3 covers 11 residues. The V gene's germline CDR1 is SGHVS and CDR2 FNYEAQ. As DNA, the CDR3 is TGTGCCAGCAGCTCGGGGGAGACCCAGTACTTC. Translated: CASSSGETQYF.

The V call is TRBV4-2, the J call TRBJ2-2, with D uncertain. The CDR3 consists of 15 residues. Germline CDR1 reads LGHNA; CDR2 reads YNFKEQ. V lost 2 bases, J lost 1 base, and 8 bases lay in between. The DNA of the CDR3 is TGTGCCAGCAGCCAACTTTGGAGGAACACCGGGGAGCTGTTTTTT. This gives the protein CASSQLWRNTGELFF.

The chain employs TRBV6-5 and TRBJ2-5, with TRBD1 matching 8 bases. This CDR3 comprises 15 residues. Germline V gene data show CDR1 as MNHEY and CDR2 as SVGAGI. J was trimmed by 2 bases and V by 4 bases; bases with no gene match: 6. The CDR3 sequence is CASSWTGLGQETQYF. The CDR3 DNA follows: TGTGCCAGCAGTTGGACAGGGTTGGGACAAGAGACCCAGTACTTC.

This clone was picked up a small number of times. V is TRBV10-3 and J is TRBJ2-1; perhaps TRBD2 as D (6 bases). CDR3 length equals 18 residues. Germline V lookup: CDR1 ENHRY, CDR2 SYGVKD. V lost 1 base to trimming and J lost 0 bases, with 16 bases between them. The CDR3 protein is CAISEFQDSGSSYNEQFF. Written as DNA, the CDR3 is TGTGCCATCAGTGAGTTCCAGGATAGCGGCAGCTCCTACAATGAGCAGTTCTTC.

Only a few counts were recorded for this clone. The chain has TRBV5-4 and TRBJ2-7; possibly TRBD1 or TRBD2 for D (7 bases each). The CDR3 sequence is 13 residues long. Germline-derived CDR1 and CDR2 are SGHNT and YYREEE (reference sequence). V dropped 5 bases and J dropped 5 bases, with 14 bases sitting between them. The CDR3 loop is CASSRQGGDEQYF. In DNA form, the CDR3 reads TGTGCCAGCAGTCGCCAGGGGGGGGACGAGCAGTACTTC.

This clone has only a few counts. V gene TRBV7-2 combines with J gene TRBJ2-7; 8 nucleotides align to TRBD1. Unmatched junction bases numbered 13, after V lost 3 bases and J lost 6 bases. The CDR3 has 16 amino acids. CDR1 and CDR2 (germline): SGHTA, FQGNSA. CDR3 region: CASSFFGRDRGSEQYF. In nucleotides, the CDR3 is TGTGCCAGCAGCTTTTTCGGGCGTGACAGGGGATCCGAGCAGTACTTC.

The J gene is TRBJ2-1, the V gene TRBV7-6; TRBD2 agrees at 11 bases. This CDR3 spans 18 amino acids. CDR1 is SGHVS, CDR2 FNYEAQ, per germline. V dropped 5 bases and J dropped 3; count of bases not matched to a gene: 12. CDR3 DNA sequence: TGTGCCAGCAGCCCCGTGGGGCTAGCGGGGGGCCACTACAATGAGCAGTTCTTC. Translation: CASSPVGLAGGHYNEQFF.

This clone was seen only a few times. The V and J genes are TRBV28 and TRBJ2-7; no clear D gene. Germline loops: CDR1 MDHEN, CDR2 SYDVKM. V lost 5 bases and J lost 2, with 13 bases in between. This CDR3 is built from 14 residues. The CDR3 is CASSTTVLPYEQYF. CDR3 nucleotide sequence: TGTGCCAGCAGTACGACCGTACTCCCCTACGAGCAGTACTTC.

Notes on this clone: A read error is possible here, since a much larger clone lies one base away. V and J are TRBV29-1 and TRBJ1-2, with TRBD1 as a possible D gene (5 bases). The V end lost 7 bases, the J end lost 6 bases, and 12 bases lay between the germline ends. This CDR3 spans 11 amino acids. Germline V gives CDR1 SQVTM, CDR2 ANQGSEA. CDR3 in DNA: TGCAGCGGTGGGGCAGGCCATGGCTACACCTTC. It codes for CSGGAGHGYTF.

The count of this clone is one. This chain connects TRBV28 to TRBJ1-4, with a weak D call TRBD1 (5 bases). The CDR3 has 14 residues. V lost 5 bases and J 7 bases, leaving 14 bases between the germline ends. Germline-derived CDR1 and CDR2 are MDHEN and SYDVKM. CDR3 coding DNA: TGTGCCAGCAGTCCGACCCCGAGGGGTGAAAAACTGTTTTTT. Its protein is CASSPTPRGEKLFF.

The chain uses TRBV7-2 and TRBJ2-7; D is uncertain. V was trimmed by 2 bases and J by 0 bases, leaving 2 bases between them. The CDR3 is 12 amino acids. CDR1 is SGHTA and CDR2 is FQGNSA in the germline V gene. The CDR3 DNA follows: TGTGCCAGCAGCTTATACTCCTACGAGCAGTACTTC. Its protein product is CASSLYSYEQYF.

This clone turned up a few times. The CDR3 loop is CASSWKGQGAHEQYF. CDR3 in DNA: TGTGCCAGCAGCTGGAAGGGACAGGGTGCCCACGAGCAGTACTTC. The chain uses TRBV7-8 and TRBJ2-7; 9 positions match TRBD1. The J segment lost 5 bases and the V segment lost 4 bases, leaving 9 bases of the junction unmatched. Germline V gene lookup returns CDR1 SGHVS and CDR2 FQNEAQ. CDR3 length: 15 amino acids.

The genes are TRBV2 and TRBJ1-3; TRBD1 matches 7 bases. This CDR3 is 16 amino acids long. CDR1 is SNHLY and CDR2 is FYNNEI in the germline V gene. Germline trimming cut 10 bases from V and 0 bases from J; bases unmatched to any gene: 12. CDR3 in amino acids: CATPGQKLYSGNTIYF. CDR3 nucleotides: TGTGCCACCCCGGGACAGAAATTATACTCTGGAAACACCATATATTTT. The variable domain in full, completed from reference TRBV2 and TRBJ1-3, reads EPEVTQTPSHQVTQMGQEVILRCVPISNHLYFYWYRQILGQKVEFLVSFYNNEISEKSEIFDDQFSVERPDGSNFTLKIRSTKLEDSAMYFCATPGQKLYSGNTIYFGEGSWLTVV.

This clone was counted a few times. The V call is TRBV30, the J call TRBJ2-3; D may be TRBD1 (6 bases). V was clipped by 4 bases and J by 2 bases, with 10 bases between them. Germline CDR1 reads GTSNPN; CDR2 reads SVGIG (reference sequence). The CDR3 loop spans 13 amino acids. CDR3 residues: CAWTTGNTDTQYF. CDR3 nucleotides: TGTGCCTGGACGACAGGCAACACAGATACGCAGTATTTT.

The gene calls are TRBV6-1 and TRBJ2-7; D not resolved. CDR1 and CDR2 (germline): MNHNS, SASEGT. V was trimmed by 4 bases and J by 7 bases, leaving 11 bases between them. CDR3 length: 12 amino acids. CDR3 sequence reads: CASSAGQLEQYF. For the CDR3, the DNA is TGTGCCAGCAGTGCCGGCCAGTTGGAGCAGTACTTC.

This chain joins TRBV25-1 and TRBJ2-2; D gene uncertain. Germline CDR1 reads MGHDK; CDR2 reads SYGVNS. Trimming pared 4 bases from V and 6 bases from J, leaving 12 bases between. The CDR3 contains 14 residues. CDR3: CASSGVPLAGELFF. For the CDR3, the DNA is TGTGCCAGCAGTGGGGTCCCCCTCGCCGGGGAGCTGTTTTTT.

The chain is built from TRBV15 and TRBJ1-5; weak D call: TRBD1 (6 bases). The CDR3 extends over 16 amino acids. CDR1 and CDR2 (germline): LNHNV, YYDKDF (reference sequence). V was pared by 1 base and J by 2 bases, with 12 bases between. The CDR3 spells CATSRGGTRGNQPQHF. Here the CDR3 DNA reads TGTGCCACCAGCAGAGGAGGGACAAGGGGCAATCAGCCCCAGCATTTT.